A single T cell receptor (beta chain) is shown here with its context. Its target is not known. The method was immunoSEQ multiplex PCR; TCRdb's version includes in-frame clones alone and lacks a portion of them. The table has a few hundred thousand clones, roughly 84% seen once; the top ten hold around 15%. These data are taken from a study of shared clonotypes between healthy human individuals. Overall study results and limits: For naive CD4 cells, 5% to 6.5% of clonotypes were shared across a handful of donors.

CDR3 length equals 16 residues. From germline, CDR1 is GTSNPN and CDR2 SVGIG (reference sequence). Trimming shortened V by 6 bases and J by 0 bases, and 20 bases separated the two germline ends. This chain uses TRBV30 with TRBJ1-1, with D hard to call. The clonotype comes from a man in his late teens or twenties in good health. The sequenced sample was memory CD8+ T cells sorted from blood. Subset meaning: CD45RO+ cells pooled with CCR7-negative TemRA cells. As DNA, the CDR3 is TGTGCCTGCCTCGGAGGGTTGACGGCTATGAACACTGAAGCTTTCTTT. It yields the protein CACLGGLTAMNTEAFF.